A single sample is the source of the 5 T cell receptor beta chains below, sequenced in a study of cytomegalovirus exposure and HLA in healthy donors. Amplification used 60 Vbeta primers and 13 Jbeta primers. Libraries were prepared by immunoSEQ multiplex PCR; TCRdb keeps only in-frame clonotypes and omits some of them. There are about 190,000 clones in the sample; about four fifths occur only once, and 1.5% to 2% lies in the top ten. Sequenced sample: PBMCs. Receptors originate from a man between 18 and 29 years old in good health and CMV-seronegative.

The chain links TRBV19 to TRBJ2-5; 7 positions match TRBD1. V gave up 4 bases and J gave up 11 bases; unmatched junction bases: 7. Germline V gene sequence: CDR1 LNHDA, CDR2 SQIVND (reference sequence). This CDR3 region has 12 residues. CDR3 loop: CASSTYRGLQYF. The CDR3 bases are TGTGCCAGTAGTACATACAGGGGATTACAGTACTTC.

Here the CDR3 DNA reads TGTGCCAGCAGTTTCAGCGGGATTTCCTACAATGAGCAGTTCTTC. Protein sequence: CASSFSGISYNEQFF. The rearrangement uses TRBV28 and TRBJ2-1; 7 nucleotides line up with TRBD2. The CDR3 length is 15 residues. Germline values: CDR1 MDHEN, CDR2 SYDVKM. The junction had 3 bases not matched to a gene; V was cut back by 3 bases and J by 1 base. Using reference TRBV28 and TRBJ2-1 for the parts outside the CDR3, the full variable domain is DVKVTQSSRYLVKRTGEKVFLECVQDMDHENMFWYRQDPGLGLRLIYFSYDVKMKEKGDIPEGYSVSREKKERFSLILESASTNQTSMYLCASSFSGISYNEQFFGPGTRLTVL.

The gene calls are TRBV11-3 and TRBJ2-7; D may be TRBD1 (6 bases). The CDR3 is 13 amino acids. Germline CDR1 and CDR2: SGHNT and YENEEA. Trimming removed 1 base at V and 8 bases at J, with 12 bases between. CDR3 sequence reads: CASSLGTGNQQYF. The CDR3 DNA reads TGTGCCAGCAGCTTAGGCACAGGGAATCAGCAGTACTTC.

The J gene is TRBJ2-7, the V gene TRBV5-4, with a possible D match to TRBD1 (6 bases). Germline CDR1 is SGHNT and CDR2 is YYREEE (reference sequence). CDR3 size: 13 residues. Trimming stripped 5 bases from V and 4 bases from J, with 13 bases between. CDR3 in DNA: TGTGCCAGCAGTCTCAGGGGTTTGTACGAGCAGTACTTC. It translates to CASSLRGLYEQYF.

This chain links TRBV27 with TRBJ2-3; D not resolved. Germline V lookup: CDR1 MNHEY, CDR2 SMNVEV (reference sequence). The CDR3 is 16 residues long. Trimming stripped 5 bases from V and 4 bases from J, with 19 bases between. Here the CDR3 DNA reads TGTGCCAGCAGTGAAGCGCCCGGAAGTGGCGCAGATACGCAGTATTTT. This gives the protein CASSEAPGSGADTQYF.